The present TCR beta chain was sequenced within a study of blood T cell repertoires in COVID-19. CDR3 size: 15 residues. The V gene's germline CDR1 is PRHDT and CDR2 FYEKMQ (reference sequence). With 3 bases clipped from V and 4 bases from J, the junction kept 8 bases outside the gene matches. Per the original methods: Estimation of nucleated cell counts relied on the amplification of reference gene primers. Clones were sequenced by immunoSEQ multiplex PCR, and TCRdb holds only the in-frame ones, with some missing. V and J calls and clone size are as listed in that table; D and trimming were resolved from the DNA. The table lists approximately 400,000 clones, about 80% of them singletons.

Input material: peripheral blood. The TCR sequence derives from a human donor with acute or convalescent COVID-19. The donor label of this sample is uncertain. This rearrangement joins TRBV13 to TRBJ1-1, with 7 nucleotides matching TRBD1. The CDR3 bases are TGTGCCAGCAGCTTCGAGGGGGCGCGAAGCACTGAAGCTTTCTTT. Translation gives CASSFEGARSTEAFF.